This T cell receptor beta chain was identified in a study of blood T cell repertoires in COVID-19. As for the study in general: From T cells, B-cell-depleted T cells, or PBMCs came the material, which was cDNA or gDNA.

Assay: immunoSEQ multiplex PCR; the TCRdb copy retains only in-frame clones and omits some. There are approximately 200,000 clones in the sample; approximately 84% occur only once, and less than 2% lies in the top ten. In terms of age and location, participants ranged from about 18 to 100 years and lived in approximately 26 US areas. Recovery among Cohort 3 donors was established by two negative PCRs, clearance, or symptom resolution. The germline V gene has CDR1 SGHRS and CDR2 YFSETQ. This CDR3 is built from 15 residues. Trimming cost V 2 bases and J 3 bases, with 13 bases left between them. The origin of this receptor is a man aged 55 to 69 who had recovered from COVID-19. Sequences were obtained from PBMCs or T cells enriched from blood (not recorded which). The V and J genes are TRBV5-1 and TRBJ2-3; D possibly corresponds to TRBD1 (6 bases). The CDR3 region has the DNA TGCGCCAGCAGCTTCCAGGGACAAGGGACAGATACGCAGTATTTT. Protein product: CASSFQGQGTDTQYF.